This T cell receptor beta chain was observed in a study of T-cell memory formation after mild COVID-19. Across the study: Clusters of TCRs were largely donor specific. Study-wide results and limits: A subset of responding clones appeared in pre-infection memory, suggesting cross-reactive memory joined. Contracting clones localized mainly to CM and EM when CD4+ and mainly to EMRA when CD8+. Whereas later expanders leaned CD4+, clones contracting day 15 to 85 showed a balanced CD4/CD8 makeup.

Details on this clonotype: Its target is not known.

TCRdb used MiXCR to reprocess the 5' RACE reads, holding one entry per CDR3 protein. The data hold fewer than 700,000 distinct CDR3 sequences, with roughly 18% observed a single time. Trimming left V 6 bases short and J 7 bases short, with 18 bases between. This CDR3 comprises 14 residues. Germline V gene lookup returns CDR1 MNHEY and CDR2 SVGAGI. The chain combines TRBV6-5 with TRBJ1-1; unclear D gene. Sequenced material: PBMCs or a T cell subset sorted from them (not recorded which). The source of this sequence is an adult woman who had mild COVID-19 (a few samples of this study predate the infection). Cell type and time point are not known. The CDR3 sequence: CASSHGSTGREAFF. DNA for the CDR3: TGTGCCAGCAGCCACGGGTCCACTGGCCGTGAAGCTTTCTTT.